A few counts support the clone carrying this TCR beta chain. No antigen is known for it. The data are from a study of CD8 T cells in ankylosing spondylitis. Study-level findings and limits: Seven to nine highly homologous variants formed a TCR beta motif that appeared characteristic of ankylosing spondylitis blood. A number of the motif variants had already been described in reactive arthritis synovial fluid and blood.

The germline V gene encodes CDR1 SGHRS and CDR2 YFSETQ. The junction had 5 bases not matched to a gene; V was cut back by 3 bases and J by 6 bases. This CDR3 region has 14 residues. TCRdb re-derived calls from the 5' RACE reads in MiXCR, one entry per CDR3 protein. The table lists over 400,000 distinct CDR3 sequences, approximately 26% of them singletons. The rearrangement joins TRBV5-1 to TRBJ2-1; 8 bases map to TRBD1. This receptor was identified in a male donor with ankylosing spondylitis. Sequenced sample: blood, either unsorted or a sorted T cell fraction (not recorded which). The CDR3 here is CASSWRTGSNEQFF. The DNA of the CDR3 is TGCGCCAGCAGCTGGAGGACAGGGAGCAATGAGCAGTTCTTC.